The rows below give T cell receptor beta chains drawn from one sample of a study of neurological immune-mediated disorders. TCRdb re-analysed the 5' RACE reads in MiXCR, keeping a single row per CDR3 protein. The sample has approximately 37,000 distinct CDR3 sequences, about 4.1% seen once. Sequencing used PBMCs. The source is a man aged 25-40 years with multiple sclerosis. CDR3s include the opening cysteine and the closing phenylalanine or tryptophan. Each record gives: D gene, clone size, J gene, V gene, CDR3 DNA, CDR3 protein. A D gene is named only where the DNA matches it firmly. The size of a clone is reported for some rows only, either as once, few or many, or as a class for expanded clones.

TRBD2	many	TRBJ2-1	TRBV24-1	TGTGCCACCAGTGACGCGACTAGCGGGACGGCCGTAAATGAGCAGTTCTTC	CATSDATSGTAVNEQFF
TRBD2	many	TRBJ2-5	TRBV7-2	TGTGCCAGCAGCCCGCGGGGGGGGAGGGGACTACAAGAGACCCAGTACTTC	CASSPRGGRGLQETQYF
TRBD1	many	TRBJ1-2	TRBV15	TGTGCCACCAGCAGAGATTACAGGGACAGGGTGAACTATGGCTACACCTTC	CATSRDYRDRVNYGYTF
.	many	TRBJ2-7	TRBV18	TGTGCCAGCTCAATTCAGTCCGCCTACGAGCAGTACTTC	CASSIQSAYEQYF
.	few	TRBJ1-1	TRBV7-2	TGTGCCAGCAGCCTATGGTTGAACACTGAAGCTTTCTTT	CASSLWLNTEAFF
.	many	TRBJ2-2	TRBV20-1	TGCAGTGCTGGTCCCAGGCAAGGGAACACCGGGGAGCTGTTTTTT	CSAGPRQGNTGELFF
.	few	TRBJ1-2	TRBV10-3	TGTGCCATCAGTGAGTCGACAGGATATGGCTACACCTTC	CAISESTGYGYTF
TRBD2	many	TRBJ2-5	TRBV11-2	TGTGCCAGCAGCGAAGGGACTAGCGGAGAGACCCAGTACTTC	CASSEGTSGETQYF
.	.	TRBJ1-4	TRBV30	TGTGCCTGGAGTGTACCTCCAGCAGAAAAACTGTTTTTT	CAWSVPPAEKLFF
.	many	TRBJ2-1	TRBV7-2	TGTGCCAGCAGCTTAGGGGGGTGGAATGAGCAGTTCTTC	CASSLGGWNEQFF
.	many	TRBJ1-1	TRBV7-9	TGTGCCAGCAGCTTAGGCAGGGCGGCCACTGAAGCTTTCTTT	CASSLGRAATEAFF
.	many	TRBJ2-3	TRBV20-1	TGCAGTGCTAGTGAAGCTAGGGGGGGCACAGATACGCAGTATTTT	CSASEARGGTDTQYF
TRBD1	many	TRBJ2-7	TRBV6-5	TGTGCCAGCAGGGGGACAGGCCTCAGCTCCTACGAGCAGTACTTC	CASRGTGLSSYEQYF
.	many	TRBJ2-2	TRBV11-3	TGTGCCAGCAGCTTAAGAGGGGACGGGGAGCTGTTTTTT	CASSLRGDGELFF
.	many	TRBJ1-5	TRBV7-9	TGTGCCAGCATCGGTCGGTCAGGGAGTCAGCCCCAGCATTTT	CASIGRSGSQPQHF
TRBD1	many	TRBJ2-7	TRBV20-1	TGCAGTGCTACAACGGACAGGATCCCTACCTACGAGCAGTACTTC	CSATTDRIPTYEQYF
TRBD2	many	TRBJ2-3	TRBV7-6	TGTGCCAGCAGCTTAGCCGGCGGGGGGAGCACAGATACGCAGTATTTT	CASSLAGGGSTDTQYF
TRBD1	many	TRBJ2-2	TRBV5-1	TGCGCCAGCGGACCCGGGACAGTAAACACCGGGGAGCTGTTTTTT	CASGPGTVNTGELFF
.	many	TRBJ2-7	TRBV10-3	TGTGCCATCAGTGACCGGGACACATCCTACGAGCAGTACTTC	CAISDRDTSYEQYF
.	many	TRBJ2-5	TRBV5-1	TGCGCCAGCAGCTTTGATGAGGAGACCCAGTACTTC	CASSFDEETQYF
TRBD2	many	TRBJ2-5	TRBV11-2	TGTGCCAGCACCCTTTGGGGGAGGGAAGAGACCCAGTACTTC	CASTLWGREETQYF
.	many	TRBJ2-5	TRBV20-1	TGCAGTGCTAGAGATCCCGCCCATCAAGAGACCCAGTACTTC	CSARDPAHQETQYF
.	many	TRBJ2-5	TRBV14	TGTGCCAGCAGCCAAAATACCGCGGAGACCCAGTACTTC	CASSQNTAETQYF
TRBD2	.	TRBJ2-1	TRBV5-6	TGTGCCAGCAGCTTGGAAATCTCGGCTAGCGGGGGCTATGAGCAGTTCTTC	CASSLEISASGGYEQFF
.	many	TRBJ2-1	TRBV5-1	TGCGCCAGCAGCAAAGGACTCCGAGGGGATGAGCAGTTCTTC	CASSKGLRGDEQFF
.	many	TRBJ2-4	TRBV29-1	TGCAGCGTTGAGGGTATACTAGCCAAAAACATTCAGTACTTC	CSVEGILAKNIQYF
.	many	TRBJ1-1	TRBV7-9	TGTGCCAGCAGCTTAGGGGGGTCATCGAACACTGAAGCTTTCTTT	CASSLGGSSNTEAFF
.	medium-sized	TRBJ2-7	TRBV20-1	TGCAGTGCTCTGCTATCAACAGGGCTGGAGCAGTACTTC	CSALLSTGLEQYF
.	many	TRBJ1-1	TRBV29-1	TGCAGCGTTGAAGGGAAGGGGCAGGGAGACCCTGGAGCTTTCTTT	CSVEGKGQGDPGAFF
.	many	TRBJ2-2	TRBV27	TGTGCCAGCAGAGCAGGGTGGGACACCGGGGAGCTGTTTTTT	CASRAGWDTGELFF
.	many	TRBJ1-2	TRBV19	TGTGCCAGTAGTTCGACGGGTTATGGCTACACCTTC	CASSSTGYGYTF
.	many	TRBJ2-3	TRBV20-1	TGCAGTGCTAGTATGCGGTTGTGGGGCACAGATACGCAGTATTTT	CSASMRLWGTDTQYF
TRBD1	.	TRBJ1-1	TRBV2	TGTGCCAGCAGTGGAACAGGGGGAACTGAAGCTTTCTTT	CASSGTGGTEAFF
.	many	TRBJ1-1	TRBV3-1	TGTGCCAGCAGCCAAGATTGGTCAGATGAAGCTTTCTTT	CASSQDWSDEAFF
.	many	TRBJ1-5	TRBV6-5	TGTGCCAGCAGACCAGGGGAGGCACAGCCCCAGCATTTT	CASRPGEAQPQHF
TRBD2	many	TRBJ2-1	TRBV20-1	TGCAGTGTTCCACCGGGACTAGCGGGGGTAAATGAGCAGTTCTTC	CSVPPGLAGVNEQFF
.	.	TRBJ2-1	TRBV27	TGTGCCAGCAGTTTGGGGACAAGACGGGCCGATGAGCGGTTCTTC	CASSLGTRRADERFF
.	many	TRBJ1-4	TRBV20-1	TGCAGTGCCGCTCCGGGGGCCGATAATGAAAAACTGTTTTTT	CSAAPGADNEKLFF
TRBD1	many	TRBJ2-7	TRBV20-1	TGCAGTGCTAGAGATTCCCCCAGGGACAGGGGATTCGGCGAGCAGTACTTC	CSARDSPRDRGFGEQYF
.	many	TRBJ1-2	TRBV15	TGTGCCACCAGCAGAGGCAGGTCAGACTATGGCTACACCTTC	CATSRGRSDYGYTF
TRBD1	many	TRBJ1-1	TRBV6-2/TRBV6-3	TGTGCCAGCACCAGCCGGGACAGGGCACCTGAAGCTTTCTTT	CASTSRDRAPEAFF
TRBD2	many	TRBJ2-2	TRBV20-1	TGCAGTGCAAAAAGCGGGGGGGCCGTGTCCGGGGAGCTGTTTTTT	CSAKSGGAVSGELFF
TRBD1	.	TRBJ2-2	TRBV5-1	TGCGCCAGCAGCGCCGGACAGGGGGCCAACACCGGGGAGCTGTTTTTT	CASSAGQGANTGELFF
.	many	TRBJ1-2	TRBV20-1	TGCAGTGCTCCCCCAGGGTTGTCTAACTATGGCTACACCTTC	CSAPPGLSNYGYTF
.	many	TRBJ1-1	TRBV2	TGTGCCAGGGAGGGGCAACTGAACACTGAAGCTTTCTTT	CAREGQLNTEAFF
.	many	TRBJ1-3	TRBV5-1	TGCGCCAGCAGCCCAAGGACGATAGGAGCGGGAAACACCATATATTTT	CASSPRTIGAGNTIYF
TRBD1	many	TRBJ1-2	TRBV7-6	TGTGCCAGCACTCAAGGGACAGACTATGGCTACACCTTC	CASTQGTDYGYTF
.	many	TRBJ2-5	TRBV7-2	TGTGCCAGCACCTCTGGGGGGGGGCTAGAGACCCAGTACTTC	CASTSGGGLETQYF
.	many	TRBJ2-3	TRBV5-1	TGCGCCAGCAGCTTGTCTGAGGGAGGTGCAGATACGCAGTATTTT	CASSLSEGGADTQYF
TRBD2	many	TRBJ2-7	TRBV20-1	TGCAGTGCTATTCCCAGCGGGGGGCATGGGTACGAGCAGTACTTC	CSAIPSGGHGYEQYF
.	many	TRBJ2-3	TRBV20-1	TGCAGTGCTAGCGGGGGACAGCGCACAGATACGCAGTATTTT	CSASGGQRTDTQYF